This T cell receptor beta chain came from a study of cytomegalovirus exposure and HLA in healthy donors (TCRdb year 2017). For context, the study as a whole: In an earlier analysis of about 560 of the donors, approximately 300 Gb of sequence data and 90 million to 120 million unique TCR beta sequences from 180 million or so T cells were reported. An early release covering roughly 640 HLA-typed donors comprised approximately 300 gigabases of sequencing data and 85 million to 100 million unique TCR sequences. The genetic ancestry cluster associated with self-reported Caucasian donors included 81% of the roughly 380 genotyped donors. The aim of the study was to test whether cataloging public T cell receptors could identify signatures of past pathogen exposure. The T cell repertoires of around 730 subjects were profiled by immunosequencing and related to cytomegalovirus serostatus. Besides the first cohort of 666 subjects, a separate validation cohort made up of some 110 different subjects was used. To predict cytomegalovirus infection status, the study combined high-throughput TCR immunosequencing, statistical association of individual TCRs with disease status, and machine learning. A later analysis re-examined previously published TCR beta repertoires from 500 to 700 donors and added high-resolution HLA genotyping to investigate patterns of TCR occurrence. In the later analysis, no new phenotypic data were used to find candidate immune exposures; instead, reliance was placed on TCR beta sequences and their occurrence across donors. An earlier analysis of around 540 of the donors applied high-throughput TCR beta sequencing to assess whether each TCR beta V gene segment acted as functional or pseudogenic. Donor age, sex, ethnicity and CMV serostatus were compiled together with the repertoire data. A later genetic analysis used genome-wide SNP genotypes for 398 of the 666 donors, treating that subset as a discovery cohort. Every discovery cohort repertoire had been produced on one sequencing platform. Class I and class II HLA loci were covered by the typing at four-digit resolution. Typing coverage differed by locus: A, B, C, DRB1 and DQB1 were typed in about 620-640 donors, DQA1 in roughly 500, DPA1 in 600 to 610, and DPB1 in around 490. Five DR-DQ haplotypes were treated as single units for association and clustering because of strong linkage in the cohort. Across 398 genotyped donors of the cohort, an average of approximately 220,000 unique TCR beta nucleotide sequences per donor were sequenced, and around 19% of those sequences were non-productive. Paper-wide results and their limitations: In this cohort, only TCR beta chains were sequenced, and detectable features were limited by the absence of alpha or paired-chain data. Linkage disequilibrium might explain the correlated functional status among segregating V segments, but an unknown experimental factor could not be excluded. In a later analysis, some 18,000 TCR beta sequences were associated with specific HLA alleles at a false discovery rate of 0.05. In a later analysis, TCR association rates were found to vary across HLA loci, with the most associated TCRs seen for DRB1 alleles and the fewest for HLA-C alleles. The classifier was reported to diagnose cytomegalovirus status with high specificity and sensitivity in both the original and validation cohorts. According to a later analysis, most CMV-associated TCR beta chains appeared to be HLA-restricted, and the HLA associations seemed to be driven largely by CMV exposure. Presence/absence analyses assumed roughly uniform sequencing depth across donors, an assumption that may not hold. In the study, around 150 TCR beta chains were listed as associated with cytomegalovirus. About 17 rarely observed V segments, including chromosome 9 orphons, were excluded from the earlier analysis of some 590 of the donors because counts were too low. A later analysis found that HLA-associated TCR beta chains were more clonally expanded and had lower generation probabilities than equally common non-associated chains. The authors suggested that the approach could potentially be generalized to other disease states and immunological phenotypes. A group of highly shared sequence variants was considered likely to be a technical artifact of the sequencing pipeline. In a later analysis, several top co-occurrence clusters were reported to appear linked to parvovirus B19, influenza, CMV and Epstein-Barr virus. Some IMGT-functional V segments, including TRBV6-2 and TRBV6-3, could not be told apart with the 87-base-pair reads, so those segments were excluded. A further reported finding was that TCR beta sequences accurately predicted the HLA-A and HLA-B alleles for most subjects in the first cohort. Across donors, most TCR sequences were observed very rarely, whereas some public TCRs were present in many individuals. According to a later genetic analysis, donors in an Asian-associated ancestry cluster had fewer N-insertions in productive TCRs than the roughly 670-donor mean. In a later genetic analysis, a missense DCLRE1C variant was associated with V-gene and J-gene trimming of TCR beta chains, and the association was replicated in an independent cohort. In an earlier analysis of 587 of the donors, most TCR beta V segments appeared in productive rearrangements about 87% or about 30% of the time, broadly matching IMGT annotations. The only immune exposure information available for the cohort was CMV serostatus. When HLA alleles, especially DR and DQ, strongly co-occurred, TCR associations were difficult to assign to individual alleles. In vitro tests confirmed that a few of the cytomegalovirus-associated TCR beta chains recognize cytomegalovirus antigens. Because HLA typing was missing for some donors at each locus, association tests included only the typed subset.

Library preparation used the immunoSEQ multiplex PCR assay. For the multiplex PCR, a mixture combining 60 forward primers for TCR Vbeta segments and 13 reverse primers for TCR Jbeta segments was used. A multiplex PCR assay on genomic DNA amplified the CDR3 region of rearranged TCR beta genes. On the Illumina HiSeq System, the amplified TCR beta libraries were sequenced as 87-base-pair reads. For the original study's pipeline: A later analysis counted approximately 84 million unique TCR beta chains across the 700 or so repertoires, and roughly 11 million of these chains were shared by at least two donors. To remove PCR and sequencing errors, raw reads were error-corrected and collapsed into unique sequences using a nearest-neighbor algorithm that merged closely related sequences. To assign V, D and J gene segments, CDR3 sequences were aligned to IMGT reference sequences. For a sequence to be retained, a match of at least six nucleotides to both a V gene segment and a J gene segment was required. Rearrangements were classified as productive when the CDR3 lacked stop codons and remained in frame with V and J, and all other rearrangements were classified as non-productive. Following IMGT convention, CDR3 was defined as the stretch from the second conserved V-encoded cysteine up to the conserved J-encoded phenylalanine. The earlier analysis of some 540 of the donors excluded any sequence lacking an unambiguous match to a single V gene segment. An earlier analysis of several hundred of the donors classified V segments as functional when productive rearrangements were above 56.7% and as segregating when the standard deviation between donors was above 5%. A statistical classification framework was built to diagnose cytomegalovirus status from the catalog of TCR beta chain sequences. A later analysis assigned V and J genes by comparing TCR nucleotide sequences with IMGT/GENE-DB human TR gene sequences. In a later analysis, CDR3 sequences and most-parsimonious VDJ recombination scenarios were assigned using the TCRdist pipeline. In a later analysis, each TCR beta chain was defined by its CDR3 amino acid sequence together with its V-gene family, and reads without a unique V-gene family were excluded. To address suspected cross-contamination and a sequencing artifact, a later analysis removed roughly 640 highly shared, low-generation-probability nucleotide sequences. A later analysis calculated a clonal expansion index for each public chain from normalized within-repertoire ranks of inferred template counts. In a later analysis, generation probabilities were computed with a VDJ recombination model fitted to out-of-frame rearrangements, and the resulting probabilities were checked against IGoR. A later analysis scored TCR-TCR, TCR-HLA and TCR-CMV co-occurrence with hypergeometric tests, applying a repertoire-size bias correction to TCR pairs. False discovery rates were estimated in a later analysis by permuting HLA or CMV assignments 20 times. In a later analysis, co-occurring TCRs were grouped with DBSCAN, and TCRdist sequence similarity was added when clustering was performed within HLA-allele-positive subsets. For co-occurrence clustering, repertoires with fewer than 30,000 or more than 120,000 public chains were excluded, along with a handful of repertoires with anomalous nucleotide sharing. The table was pulled from immuneACCESS by TCRdb, which kept in-frame rearrangements only. Such tables lose some clones; where checked, under half of the loss comes from unresolved V genes, and the rest has no known cause. That table furnishes V, J and clone size, whereas the DNA furnished D and trimming. Here the sample has over 80,000 clones; about two thirds occur a single time. The ten largest account for about 5.4% of the sample.

The cohort consisted of approximately 690 healthy bone marrow donors. At the time of sampling, every cohort member was nominally healthy, though immune exposures that went unrecorded were likely present. The donor was CMV seropositive and was included in the group of some 290 seropositive cohort members. A peripheral blood sample was collected from each donor, and TCR beta sequencing was performed on peripheral blood mononuclear cells. Genomic DNA extraction from the blood cell samples was performed with the Qiagen DNeasy Blood Extraction Kit. The germline V gene sets CDR1 to LGHNA and CDR2 to YNFKEQ. Inclusive of the bounding cysteine and phenylalanine, the CDR3 is 17 residues long. Only CDR3 DNA is held: 51 bases, read in frame from base 1. Trimming takes 3 bases off V and 5 bases off J; junction bases not matched to a gene: 14. Points on this clone: Its antigen is currently not known. Base qualities are missing; no much larger clone stands one base away.

The receptor was isolated from a boy between 10 and 17 years old in good health and CMV-seropositive. Rearrangement joined TRBV4-2 to TRBJ1-2, with 8 bases in between that match TRBD1. Sequencing was performed on PBMCs. The DNA sequence follows: TGTGCCAGCAGCCATACGTCGAGGACAGGGTTCGAATATGGCTACACCTTC. This codes for CASSHTSRTGFEYGYTF.